A selection of T cell receptor beta chains follows, all from one sample in a study of beta chain features in type 1 diabetes. Some clones are missing from TCRdb's copy, which holds only in-frame ones; the method was immunoSEQ multiplex PCR. The data show 150,000 to 200,000 clones, about 9% seen once. Sequenced input: central memory CD4+ T cells from blood. All receptors derive from a woman younger than 30 with type 1 diabetes. The conserved cysteine and the conserved F or W are not part of the CDR3 here. Fields, in order: J gene, V gene, CDR3 protein.

TRBJ2-5 TRBV29-1 SGRTGGETQY
TRBJ2-7 TRBV7-2 ASSPVGRAYEQY
TRBJ2-6 TRBV2 ASTSDSGANVLT
TRBJ2-3 TRBV19 ASSSRTDTQY
TRBJ2-1 TRBV7-8 ASSLRDNEQF
TRBJ2-1 TRBV7-8 ASSFAGNEQF
TRBJ2-5 TRBV7-8 ASSLGRPGQETQY
TRBJ2-7 TRBV28 ASSLTGQGRGSYEQY
TRBJ1-1 TRBV28 ASSLADGFEAF
TRBJ1-2 TRBV4-2 ASSKTGDYGYT
TRBJ2-7 TRBV2 ASLLYEQY
TRBJ2-1 TRBV27 ASRTSGGNEQF
TRBJ2-7 TRBV28 ASSLFGVLGSSGNYEQY
TRBJ2-6 TRBV29-1 SVTKDSGANVLT
TRBJ2-5 TRBV29-1 SVEDRTGASGSWKTQY
TRBJ2-3 TRBV6-6 ASSYSAGLASDTQY
TRBJ2-6 TRBV5-1 ASQRTSSGANVLT
TRBJ2-4 TRBV7-8 ASSLFGGGVDIQY
TRBJ2-1 TRBV5-1 ASSQTGTVSYNEQF
TRBJ1-5 TRBV5-4 ASSPDRGLFGNQPQH
TRBJ2-1 TRBV11-2 ASSLDPHSEQF
TRBJ1-4 TRBV7-9 ASSLGSGVANEKLF
TRBJ2-5 TRBV28 ASSSPLGRTQY
TRBJ1-2 TRBV4-3 ASSQEGRNYGYT
TRBJ2-7 TRBV4-2 ASSQWDRSYEQY
TRBJ2-7 TRBV14 ASSATGFEQY
TRBJ2-3 TRBV11-2 ASSLGYSDTQY
TRBJ2-5 TRBV7-3 ASSLRREGRETQY
TRBJ2-7 TRBV2 AGGTGMSEQY
TRBJ2-3 TRBV29-1 SVLGAGMTDTQY
TRBJ2-3 TRBV7-3 ASSLALTDTQY
TRBJ2-1 TRBV18 ASSLSMAGSYNEQF
TRBJ2-7 TRBV7-2 ASSQVRQGIYEQY
TRBJ2-3 TRBV11-3 ASSLGSSTDTQY
TRBJ2-5 TRBV5-4 ASSLQASETQY
TRBJ2-7 TRBV7-2 ASSLAFPSYEQY
TRBJ1-2 TRBV29-1 SVEGQGLGYT
TRBJ1-5 TRBV5-1 ASSLGGVGNQPQH
TRBJ2-7 TRBV5-6 ASSLVAGNSYEQY
TRBJ2-5 TRBV19 ASSPGPQETQY
TRBJ2-2 TRBV5-1 ASSLEPAGDRAGELF
TRBJ1-1 TRBV27 ASSFTTPFWRAEAF
TRBJ2-1 TRBV7-2 ASSHSRMNEQF
TRBJ2-1 TRBV28 ASNPGQVYNEQF
TRBJ2-5 TRBV5-6 ASSLGQAETQH
TRBJ2-1 TRBV4-3 ASSPGGLEQF
TRBJ2-2 TRBV7-2 ASSRTSGSPGELF